This TCR beta chain is from a study of blood T cell repertoires in COVID-19. Study-level background: PBMCs, B-cell-depleted T cells, or T cells were the source of the cDNA or gDNA that made up the material.

Per the original methods: Estimation of nucleated cell counts relied on the amplification of reference gene primers. Profiling relied on immunoSEQ multiplex PCR, and the TCRdb table lists in-frame clones only, not all of them. The V and J calls and clone size are taken from that table; D and trimming were inferred from the DNA. This repertoire shows some 260,000 clones, nearly 90% found once; its top ten account for under 4%. The source of this sequence is a man aged 18 to 30 with active or convalescent COVID-19. The sample comprised peripheral blood.

The CDR3, as DNA: TGTGCCAGCTCGGACAGGTGGCGTTCACCCCTCCACTTT. Protein: CASSDRWRSPLHF. The chain couples TRBV28 to TRBJ1-6, with 7 bases that match TRBD1. J gave up 9 bases and V 8 bases, and 7 bases lay outside the gene matches. In germline, CDR1 is MDHEN, CDR2 SYDVKM. The CDR3 contains 13 residues.